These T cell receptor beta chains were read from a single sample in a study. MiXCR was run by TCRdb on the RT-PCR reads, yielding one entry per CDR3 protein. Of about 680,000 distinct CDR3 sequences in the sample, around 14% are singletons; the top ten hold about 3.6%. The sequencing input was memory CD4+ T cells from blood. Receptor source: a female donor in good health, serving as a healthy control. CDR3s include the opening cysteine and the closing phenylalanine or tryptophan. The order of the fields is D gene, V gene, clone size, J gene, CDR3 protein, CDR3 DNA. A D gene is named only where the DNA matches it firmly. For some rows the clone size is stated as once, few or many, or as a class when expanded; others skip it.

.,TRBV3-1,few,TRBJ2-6,CASSPMASGANVLTF,TGTGCCAGCAGCCCAATGGCGTCTGGGGCCAACGTCCTGACTTTC
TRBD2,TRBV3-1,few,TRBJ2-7,CASSQGRTSGSSYEQYF,TGTGCCAGCAGCCAAGGTCGGACTAGCGGGAGCTCCTACGAACAGTACTTC
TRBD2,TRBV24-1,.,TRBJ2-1,CATSDRSGRVNEQFF,TGTGCCACCAGTGACCGTAGCGGGAGGGTCAATGAGCAGTTCTTC
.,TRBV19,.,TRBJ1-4,CASRPGGSGRHEKLFF,TGTGCCAGTAGGCCCGGCGGATCAGGGCGCCATGAAAAACTGTTTTTT
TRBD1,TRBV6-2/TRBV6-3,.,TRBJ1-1,CASSYRTGSRPENTEAFF,TGTGCCAGCAGTTACAGGACAGGATCAAGACCCGAGAACACTGAAGCTTTCTTT
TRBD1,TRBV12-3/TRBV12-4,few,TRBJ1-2,CASTLGGGGYGYTF,TGTGCCAGCACCTTGGGAGGGGGCGGCTATGGCTACACCTTC
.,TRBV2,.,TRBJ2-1,CASSETTSSYNEQFF,TGTGCCAGCAGTGAGACCACCAGCTCCTACAATGAGCAGTTCTTC
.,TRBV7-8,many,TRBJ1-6,CASSLFSTGQFYNSPLHF,TGTGCCAGCAGCTTATTTTCGACGGGCCAATTTTATAATTCACCCCTCCACTTT
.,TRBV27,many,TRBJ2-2,CASSLSTGRGELFF,TGTGCCAGCAGTTTGTCTACCGGGAGAGGGGAGCTGTTTTTT
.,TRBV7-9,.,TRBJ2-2,CASSWGGGETGELFF,TGTGCCAGCAGCTGGGGAGGAGGGGAAACCGGGGAGCTGTTTTTT
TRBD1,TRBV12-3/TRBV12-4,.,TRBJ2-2,CASSLFLGQTFNTGELFF,TGTGCCAGCAGTTTATTCCTGGGACAGACCTTTAACACCGGGGAGCTGTTTTTT
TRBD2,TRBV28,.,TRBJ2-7,CASTSGGTSGIDEQYF,TGTGCCAGCACCTCTGGGGGAACTAGCGGGATCGACGAGCAGTACTTC
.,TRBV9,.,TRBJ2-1,CASSVGTDRWVNEQFF,TGTGCCAGCAGCGTAGGGACCGACCGATGGGTTAATGAGCAGTTCTTC
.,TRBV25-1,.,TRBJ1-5,CASSEGQPNQPQHF,TGTGCCAGCAGTGAAGGACAACCGAATCAGCCCCAGCATTTT
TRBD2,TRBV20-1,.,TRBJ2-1,CSARVAGGRLYNEQFF,TGCAGTGCTAGAGTCGCCGGGGGGAGACTTTACAATGAGCAGTTCTTC
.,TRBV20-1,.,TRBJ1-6,CSAGNLGGSYNSPLHF,TGCAGTGCTGGAAATCTAGGGGGTAGCTATAATTCACCCCTCCACTTT
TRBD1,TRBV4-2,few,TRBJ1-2,CASSRETGMYGYTF,TGTGCCAGCAGCCGAGAGACAGGGATGTACGGCTACACCTTC
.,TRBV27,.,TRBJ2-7,CASSTPGPPYEQYF,TGTGCCAGCAGTACCCCAGGGCCCCCCTACGAGCAGTACTTC
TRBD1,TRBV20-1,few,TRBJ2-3,CSAPATTGGLTDTQYF,TGCAGTGCCCCAGCTACGACAGGGGGTCTCACAGATACGCAGTATTTT
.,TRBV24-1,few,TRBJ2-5,CATSDPGETQYF,TGTGCCACCAGTGACCCGGGAGAGACCCAGTACTTC
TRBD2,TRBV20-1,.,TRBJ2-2,CSASAGGGDTGELFF,TGCAGTGCGTCCGCCGGCGGGGGGGACACCGGGGAGCTGTTTTTT
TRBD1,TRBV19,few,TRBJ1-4,CASSTGTGGEKLFF,TGTGCCAGTAGTACGGGGACAGGGGGCGAAAAACTGTTTTTT
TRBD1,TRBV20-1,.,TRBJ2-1,CSALLRDRDHNEQFF,TGCAGTGCCCTCCTCCGGGACAGGGATCACAATGAGCAGTTCTTC
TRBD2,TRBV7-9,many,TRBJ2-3,CASSLGYSGSTDTQYF,TGTGCCAGCAGCTTAGGCTATAGCGGGAGTACAGATACGCAGTATTTT
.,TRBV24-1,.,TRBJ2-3,CATSDFPLLSDTQYF,TGTGCCACCAGTGATTTTCCCCTCTTATCAGATACGCAGTATTTT
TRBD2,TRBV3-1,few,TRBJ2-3,CASSQRSGITDTQYF,TGTGCCAGCAGCCAGCGCAGCGGGATCACAGATACGCAGTATTTT
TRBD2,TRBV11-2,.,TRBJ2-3,CASSLGSGRVADTQYF,TGTGCCAGCAGCTTAGGAAGCGGGAGAGTTGCAGATACGCAGTATTTT
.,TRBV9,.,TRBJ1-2,CASSVQSGLYGYTF,TGTGCCAGCAGCGTACAGTCAGGGCTCTATGGCTACACCTTC
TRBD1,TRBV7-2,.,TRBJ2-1,CASSSTGTGDGQFF,TGTGCCAGCAGTTCAACCGGGACAGGGGATGGGCAGTTCTTC
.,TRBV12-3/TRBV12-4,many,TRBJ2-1,CASSFYANEQFF,TGTGCCAGCAGTTTTTATGCCAATGAGCAGTTCTTC
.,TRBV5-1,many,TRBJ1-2,CASSLASGDYGYTF,TGCGCCAGCAGCTTGGCATCCGGGGACTATGGCTACACCTTC
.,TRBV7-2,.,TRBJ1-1,CASSFAKNTESFF,TGTGCCAGCAGCTTCGCTAAGAACACTGAATCTTTCTTT
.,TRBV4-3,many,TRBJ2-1,CASSQEKSSYNEQFF,TGCGCCAGCAGCCAAGAGAAGAGCTCCTACAATGAGCAGTTCTTC
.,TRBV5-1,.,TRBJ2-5,CASSLERGFKETQYF,TGCGCCAGCAGCTTGGAACGGGGCTTCAAAGAGACCCAGTACTTC
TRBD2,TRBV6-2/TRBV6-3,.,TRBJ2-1,CASNHLGPGAGPKKNEQFF,TGTGCCAGCAACCACCTTGGTCCCGGAGCGGGGCCAAAAAAGAATGAGCAGTTCTTC
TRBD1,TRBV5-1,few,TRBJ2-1,CASSLSGQGDGEQFF,TGCGCCAGCAGCTTGTCGGGACAGGGGGACGGTGAGCAGTTCTTC
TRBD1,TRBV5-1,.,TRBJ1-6,CASSLGPGQGMTSPLHF,TGCGCCAGCAGCTTGGGGCCGGGACAGGGGATGACCTCACCCCTCCACTTT
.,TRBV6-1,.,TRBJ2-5,CASSEQQETQYF,TGTGCCAGCAGTGAGCAACAAGAGACCCAGTACTTC
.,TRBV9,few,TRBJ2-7,CASSAGTQNEQYF,TGTGCCAGCAGCGCAGGGACTCAAAACGAGCAGTACTTC
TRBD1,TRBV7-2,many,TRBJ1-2,CASSPQGAQGYTF,TGTGCCAGCAGCCCCCAGGGGGCGCAGGGCTACACCTTC
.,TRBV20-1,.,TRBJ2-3,CSAREAGGPDTQYF,TGCAGTGCTAGAGAGGCAGGGGGGCCAGATACGCAGTATTTT
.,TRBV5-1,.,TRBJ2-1,CASSFTGTEQFF,TGCGCCAGCAGCTTTACAGGGACTGAGCAGTTCTTC
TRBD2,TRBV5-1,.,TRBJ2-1,CASSLEGGRALGKQFF,TGCGCCAGCAGCTTGGAGGGCGGGAGGGCCCTAGGTAAGCAGTTCTTC
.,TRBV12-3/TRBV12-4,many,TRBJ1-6,CASSFWDGRYNSPLHF,TGTGCCAGCAGTTTTTGGGACGGCCGTTATAATTCACCCCTCCACTTT
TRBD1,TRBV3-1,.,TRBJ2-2,CASSQWAGGTRNTGELFF,TGTGCCAGCAGCCAATGGGCAGGGGGAACCCGGAACACCGGGGAGCTGTTTTTT
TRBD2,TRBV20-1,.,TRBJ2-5,CSARGLAGGLQETQYF,TGCAGTGCTAGAGGACTAGCGGGAGGCCTCCAAGAGACCCAGTACTTC
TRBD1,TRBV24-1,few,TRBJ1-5,CATSSDRDTQPQHF,TGTGCCACCAGTTCGGACAGGGATACTCAGCCCCAGCATTTT
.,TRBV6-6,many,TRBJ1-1,CASRNNLDTEAFF,TGTGCCAGCAGGAACAACTTAGACACTGAAGCTTTCTTT
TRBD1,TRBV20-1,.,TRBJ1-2,CSARDPLGTGDYGYTF,TGCAGTGCTAGAGATCCCCTCGGGACAGGGGACTATGGCTACACCTTC
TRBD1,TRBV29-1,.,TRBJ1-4,CSATKDRGGRKLFF,TGCAGCGCGACCAAGGACAGGGGAGGGAGAAAACTGTTTTTT
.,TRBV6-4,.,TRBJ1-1,CASRITENTEAFF,TGTGCCAGCAGAATTACAGAGAACACTGAAGCTTTCTTT
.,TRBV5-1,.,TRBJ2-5,CASSPARDAQETQYF,TGCGCCAGCAGCCCCGCTCGGGACGCACAAGAGACCCAGTACTTC
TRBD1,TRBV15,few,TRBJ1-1,CATSHGQGVVNTEAFF,TGTGCCACCAGCCATGGACAGGGGGTCGTGAACACTGAAGCTTTCTTT
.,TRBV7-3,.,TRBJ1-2,CASSPGASGYTF,TGTGCCAGCAGCCCCGGGGCCAGTGGCTACACCTTC
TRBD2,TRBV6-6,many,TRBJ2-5,CASSDRGTSGTVLGETQYF,TGTGCCAGCAGTGACCGGGGGACTAGCGGGACGGTTTTAGGGGAGACCCAGTACTTC